The 20 T cell receptor beta chains below come from one sample, sequenced in a study of blood T cell repertoires in COVID-19 (dated by TCRdb to between 2020 and 2021). The library was prepared using the immunoSEQ multiplex PCR assay. TCRdb took over this immuneACCESS table, retaining in-frame rearrangements with V and J assigned. Such tables are incomplete; in checked studies, under half of the missing clones stem from an unresolved V gene, and the remainder is unexplained. The sample has some 200,000 clones on record, approximately 79% of them singletons. Approximately 15% of the sample is held by the ten biggest clonotypes. Sequenced material: peripheral blood. These receptors were obtained from a man younger than 45 with active or convalescent COVID-19.

This chain links TRBV2 with TRBJ1-2; D unclear. CDR3 length: 14 residues. The germline CDR1 and CDR2 sequences are SNHLY and FYNNEI. V was cut by 6 bases and J by 4 bases, with 15 bases left in between. CDR3 sequence: CASRPRGGGYGYTF. DNA for the CDR3: TGTGCCAGCAGGCCCCGTGGCGGAGGCTATGGCTACACCTTC.

The V gene is TRBV7-9, the J gene TRBJ1-2; 7 bases match TRBD1. Trimming cost V 3 bases and J 4 bases; bases outside gene matches: 11. CDR3 size: 16 residues. The V gene's germline CDR1 is SEHNR and CDR2 FQNEAQ (reference sequence). CDR3 sequence (DNA): TGTGCCAGCAGCTTTGGTCGAATGGACAGGACCTATGGCTACACCTTC. It specifies CASSFGRMDRTYGYTF.

The gene calls are TRBV6-1 and TRBJ1-4, with D unresolved. This CDR3 is built from 13 residues. The germline gives CDR1 MNHNS, CDR2 SASEGT. V was pared by 3 bases and J by 10 bases, with 12 bases between. The CDR3 region is CASSDFKRGKLFF. The CDR3, as DNA: TGTGCCAGCAGTGATTTTAAACGGGGAAAACTGTTTTTT.

The gene calls are TRBV7-3 and TRBJ2-5, with 7 bases that match TRBD1. This CDR3 is 15 amino acids long. The V segment lost 2 bases and the J segment 5 bases; nucleotides outside the gene matches: 8. Germline assignment: CDR1 SGHTA and CDR2 FQGTGA. The CDR3, as DNA: TGTGCCAGCAGCTTAGGACAGGAGTATCGGGAGACCCAGTACTTC. It encodes CASSLGQEYRETQYF. The full variable domain, its missing parts supplied by reference TRBV7-3 and TRBJ2-5, is GAGVSQTPSNKVTEKGKYVELRCDPISGHTALYWYRQSLGQGPEFLIYFQGTGAADDSGLPNDRFFAVRPEGSVSTLKIQRTERGDSAVYLCASSLGQEYRETQYFGPGTRLLVL.

The gene calls are TRBV3-1 (or the pseudogene TRBV3-2) and TRBJ2-1; 7 nucleotides align to TRBD2. V gave up 3 bases and J gave up 6 bases; unmatched junction bases: 11. Germline CDR1 LGHDT, CDR2 YNNKEL (reference sequence). The CDR3 spans 16 residues. The CDR3 DNA sequence: TGTGCCAGCAGCCATGTGGGGGGGGACTCGGGCAATGAGCAGTTCTTC. This sequence encodes CASSHVGGDSGNEQFF.

The chain combines TRBV18 with TRBJ2-7; no reliable D call. V gave up 5 bases and J gave up 4 bases, with 15 bases separating them. This CDR3 is built from 14 residues. The germline CDR1 and CDR2 sequences are KGHSH and LQKENI. The CDR3 loop reads CASSSRSTPYEQYF. The CDR3 DNA reads TGTGCCAGCTCATCGAGGTCGACCCCGTACGAGCAGTACTTC.

This clone was recorded once. The chain combines TRBV6-5 with TRBJ2-1; D might be TRBD2 (5 bases). The CDR3 covers 15 residues. Trimming stripped 2 bases from V and 9 bases from J, with 17 bases between. From germline, CDR1 is MNHEY and CDR2 SVGAGI. CDR3 residues: CASSYRELGSAEQFF. In DNA, the CDR3 is TGTGCCAGCAGTTACCGGGAACTAGGGTCGGCTGAGCAGTTCTTC.

V and J are TRBV7-8 and TRBJ1-2, with a tentative D call TRBD1 (6 bases). Germline assignment: CDR1 SGHVS and CDR2 FQNEAQ. CDR3 length: 14 residues. Trimming removed 5 bases from V and 4 bases from J, with 14 bases in between. This CDR3 reads CASSKDRLPYGYTF. For the CDR3, the DNA is TGTGCCAGCAGCAAGGACAGACTGCCCTATGGCTACACCTTC.

J is TRBJ2-3 and V is TRBV15, with TRBD2 matching 12 bases. This CDR3 spans 15 amino acids. Germline assignment: CDR1 LNHNV and CDR2 YYDKDF (reference sequence). The J segment lost 4 bases and the V segment lost 2 bases, leaving 1 base of the junction unmatched. CDR3 amino acids: CATSRLAGGSDTQYF. The CDR3 DNA is TGTGCCACCAGCAGACTAGCGGGAGGGTCAGATACGCAGTATTTT. The full variable domain, rest sourced from reference TRBV15 and TRBJ2-3, is DAMVIQNPRYQVTQFGKPVTLSCSQTLNHNVMYWYQQKSSQAPKLLFHYYDKDFNNEADTPDNFQSRRPNTSFCFLDIRSPGLGDTAMYLCATSRLAGGSDTQYFGPGTRLTVL.

The chain combines TRBV29-1 with TRBJ2-5, with D perhaps TRBD2 (6 bases). The CDR3 spans 14 residues. The V end was cut by 0 bases, the J end by 2 bases, with 10 bases between. Germline-derived CDR1 and CDR2 are SQVTM and ANQGSEA. The CDR3 DNA follows: TGCAGCGTTGAAGACGGGGCGGGACAAGAGACCCAGTACTTC. Translating it yields CSVEDGAGQETQYF.

J is TRBJ2-2 and V is TRBV27; D perhaps matches TRBD2 (5 bases). This CDR3 is 13 amino acids long. Trimming removed 2 bases at V and 6 bases at J, with 7 bases between. In germline, CDR1 is MNHEY, CDR2 SMNVEV (reference sequence). CDR3 protein: CASSLPAAGELFF. The CDR3, as DNA: TGTGCCAGCAGTTTACCAGCGGCCGGGGAGCTGTTTTTT.

The gene calls are TRBV19 and TRBJ2-2; D uncertain. V lost 5 bases and J lost 7, with 14 bases in between. Germline assignment: CDR1 LNHDA and CDR2 SQIVND (reference sequence). This CDR3 is 14 amino acids long. This CDR3 reads CASSEVGTGGELFF. CDR3 sequence (DNA): TGTGCCAGTAGTGAAGTTGGAACGGGCGGGGAGCTGTTTTTT.

The chain is built from TRBV9 and TRBJ2-2, with D unresolved. Trimming removed 0 bases from V and 3 bases from J, with 9 bases in between. This CDR3 region has 15 residues. CDR1 SGDLS and CDR2 YYNGEE come from the germline V gene. The CDR3 here is CASSVGVGDTGELFF. The CDR3 nucleotides are TGTGCCAGCAGCGTAGGCGTCGGTGACACCGGGGAGCTGTTTTTT.

V usage is TRBV29-1 and J usage is TRBJ2-1; 14 nucleotides agree with TRBD2. CDR1 SQVTM and CDR2 ANQGSEA come from the germline V gene. The CDR3 covers 13 residues. Trimming removed 8 bases from V and 9 bases from J; junction bases left unmatched: 6. CDR3 sequence reads: CSLGTSGGSEQFF. The CDR3 DNA sequence: TGCAGCCTGGGGACTAGCGGGGGAAGTGAGCAGTTCTTC.

The chain is built from TRBV28 and TRBJ2-3; the D is unclear. The ends were cut back, 7 bases at V and 1 base at J, with 15 bases in the middle. Germline CDR1 and CDR2: MDHEN and SYDVKM. The CDR3 runs to 15 residues. CDR3 in amino acids: CASNSPALGTDTQYF. CDR3 coding DNA: TGTGCCAGCAACTCCCCTGCCCTTGGCACAGATACGCAGTATTTT.

This clone was picked up a small number of times. The CDR3 here is CASSPGQGGLGEQYV. CDR3 DNA sequence: TGTGCCAGCAGTCCCGGACAGGGGGGTTTGGGTGAGCAGTACGTC. V and J are TRBV27 and TRBJ2-7, with 10 bases identical to TRBD1. From germline, CDR1 is MNHEY and CDR2 SMNVEV (reference sequence). The CDR3 covers 15 residues. The trim removed 5 bases at V and 7 bases at J, leaving 11 bases unmatched.

This clone came up once. The chain is built from TRBV6-2 or TRBV6-3 and TRBJ1-5; D ambiguous. The CDR3 contains 16 residues. Per germline, CDR1 MNHEY and CDR2 SVGEGT. V lost 0 bases, J lost 4 bases, and 13 bases lay in between. DNA for the CDR3: TGTGCCAGCAGTTACTCGAATCCGCGCTCAAATCAGCCCCAGCATTTT. Protein: CASSYSNPRSNQPQHF.

This chain joins TRBV24-1 and TRBJ2-1; 8 nucleotides match TRBD1. The ends lost 7 bases at V and 5 bases at J; junction bases unmatched: 12. The CDR3 contains 16 residues. Germline V gives CDR1 KGHDR, CDR2 SFDVKD. This CDR3 reads CATRNAGGEVDNEQFF. CDR3 coding DNA: TGTGCCACCAGGAATGCAGGGGGCGAGGTAGACAATGAGCAGTTCTTC.

This chain connects TRBV7-8 to TRBJ1-2; 11 nucleotides match TRBD1. The CDR3 totals 14 residues. The germline V gene encodes CDR1 SGHVS and CDR2 FQNEAQ. Losses at the gene ends were 4 bases for V and 4 bases for J; bases not matched to a gene: 2. As DNA, the CDR3 is TGTGCCAGCAGCTCCGGGACAGGGGGCTATGGCTACACCTTC. This encodes CASSSGTGGYGYTF.

The V gene is TRBV2, the J gene TRBJ1-5, with D perhaps TRBD1 (5 bases). Trimming removed 0 bases at V and 6 bases at J, with 12 bases between. CDR3 size: 15 residues. CDR1 and CDR2 (germline): SNHLY, FYNNEI. CDR3 residues: CASSEAGGASQPQHF. CDR3 bases: TGTGCCAGCAGTGAAGCGGGTGGGGCGTCTCAGCCCCAGCATTTT.